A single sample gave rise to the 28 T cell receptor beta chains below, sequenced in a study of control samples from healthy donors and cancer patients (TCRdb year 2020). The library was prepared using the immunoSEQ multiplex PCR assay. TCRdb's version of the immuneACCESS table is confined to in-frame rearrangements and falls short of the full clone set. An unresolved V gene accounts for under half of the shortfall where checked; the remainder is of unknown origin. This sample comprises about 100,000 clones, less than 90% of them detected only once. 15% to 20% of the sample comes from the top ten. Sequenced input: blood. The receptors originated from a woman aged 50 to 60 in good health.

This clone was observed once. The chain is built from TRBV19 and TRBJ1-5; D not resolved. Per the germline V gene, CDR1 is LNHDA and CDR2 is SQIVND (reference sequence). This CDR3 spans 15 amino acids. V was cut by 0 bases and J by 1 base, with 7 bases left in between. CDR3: CASSIERASNQPQHF. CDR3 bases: TGTGCCAGTAGTATAGAAAGGGCCAGCAATCAGCCCCAGCATTTT.

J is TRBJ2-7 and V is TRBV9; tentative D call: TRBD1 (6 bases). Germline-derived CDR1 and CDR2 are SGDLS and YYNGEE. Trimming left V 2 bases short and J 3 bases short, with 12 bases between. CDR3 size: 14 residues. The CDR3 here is CASSVGQLDYEQYF. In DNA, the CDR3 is TGTGCCAGCAGCGTTGGACAGCTAGACTACGAGCAGTACTTC.

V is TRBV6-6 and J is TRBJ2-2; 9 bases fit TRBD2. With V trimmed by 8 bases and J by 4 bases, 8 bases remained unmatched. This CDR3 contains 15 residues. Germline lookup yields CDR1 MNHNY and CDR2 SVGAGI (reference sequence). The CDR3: CASGRSSGTTGELFF. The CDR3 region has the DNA TGTGCCAGCGGTCGATCTAGCGGGACCACCGGGGAGCTGTTTTTT.

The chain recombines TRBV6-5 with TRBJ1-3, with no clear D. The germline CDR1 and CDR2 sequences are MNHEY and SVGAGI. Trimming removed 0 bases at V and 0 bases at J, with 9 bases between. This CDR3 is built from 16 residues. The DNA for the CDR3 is TGTGCCAGCAGTTACTCGGGCAACCCCTCTGGAAACACCATATATTTT. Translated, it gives CASSYSGNPSGNTIYF.

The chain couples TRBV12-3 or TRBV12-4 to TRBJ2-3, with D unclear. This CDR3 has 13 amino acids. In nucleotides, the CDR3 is TGTACTTCCCGCACCCCTAGCACAGATACGCAGTATTTT. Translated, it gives CTSRTPSTDTQYF.

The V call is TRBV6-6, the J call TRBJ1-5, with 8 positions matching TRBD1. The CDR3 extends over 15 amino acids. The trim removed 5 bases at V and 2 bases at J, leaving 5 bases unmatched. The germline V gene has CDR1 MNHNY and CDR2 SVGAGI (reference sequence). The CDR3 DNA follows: TGTGCCAGCAGTGACAGGGGTTCGGGCAATCAGCCCCAGCATTTT. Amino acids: CASSDRGSGNQPQHF.

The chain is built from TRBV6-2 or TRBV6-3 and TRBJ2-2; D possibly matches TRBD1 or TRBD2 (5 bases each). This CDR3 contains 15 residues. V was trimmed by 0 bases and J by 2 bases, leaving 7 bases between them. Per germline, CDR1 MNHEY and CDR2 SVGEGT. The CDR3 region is CASSYSGTNTGELFF. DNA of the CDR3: TGTGCCAGCAGTTACTCCGGGACCAACACCGGGGAGCTGTTTTTT.

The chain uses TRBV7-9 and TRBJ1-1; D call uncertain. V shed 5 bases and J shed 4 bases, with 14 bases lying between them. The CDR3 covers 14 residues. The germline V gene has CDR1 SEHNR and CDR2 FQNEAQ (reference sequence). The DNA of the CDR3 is TGTGCCAGCAGCGGGAAGAACGCGGGCACTGAAGCTTTCTTT. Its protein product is CASSGKNAGTEAFF.

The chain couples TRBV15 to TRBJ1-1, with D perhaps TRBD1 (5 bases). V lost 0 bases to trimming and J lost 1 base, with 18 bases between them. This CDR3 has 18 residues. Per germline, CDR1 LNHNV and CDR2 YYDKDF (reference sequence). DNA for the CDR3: TGTGCCACCAGCAGAGACGGGGCCCTGCGCCGATGGAACACTGAAGCTTTCTTT. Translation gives CATSRDGALRRWNTEAFF.

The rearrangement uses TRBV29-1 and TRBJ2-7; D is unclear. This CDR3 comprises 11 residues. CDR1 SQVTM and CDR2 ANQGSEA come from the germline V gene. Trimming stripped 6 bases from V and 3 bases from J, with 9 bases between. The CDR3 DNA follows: TGCAGCGTCCGACAAGACTACGAGCAGTACTTC. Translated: CSVRQDYEQYF.

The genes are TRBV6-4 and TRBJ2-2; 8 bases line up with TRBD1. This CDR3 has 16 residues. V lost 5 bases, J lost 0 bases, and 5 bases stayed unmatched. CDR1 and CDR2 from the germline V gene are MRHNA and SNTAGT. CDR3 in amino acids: CASSPKQGANTGELFF. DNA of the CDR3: TGTGCCAGCAGTCCAAAACAGGGGGCGAACACCGGGGAGCTGTTTTTT.

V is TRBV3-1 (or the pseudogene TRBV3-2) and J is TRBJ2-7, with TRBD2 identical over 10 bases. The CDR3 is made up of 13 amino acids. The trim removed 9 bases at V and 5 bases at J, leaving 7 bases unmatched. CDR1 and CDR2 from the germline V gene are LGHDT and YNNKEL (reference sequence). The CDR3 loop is CARQLAGVHEQYV. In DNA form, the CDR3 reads TGTGCCAGGCAGCTAGCGGGAGTGCACGAGCAGTACGTC.

The CDR3 sequence is CASRDSGEDEQFF. The DNA of the CDR3 is TGTGCCAGCAGGGATAGCGGCGAGGATGAGCAGTTCTTC. The J gene is TRBJ2-1, the V gene TRBV7-3; maybe TRBD2 (6 bases). The V gene's germline CDR1 is SGHTA and CDR2 FQGTGA. Trimming pared 6 bases from V and 8 bases from J, leaving 14 bases between. The CDR3 loop spans 13 amino acids.

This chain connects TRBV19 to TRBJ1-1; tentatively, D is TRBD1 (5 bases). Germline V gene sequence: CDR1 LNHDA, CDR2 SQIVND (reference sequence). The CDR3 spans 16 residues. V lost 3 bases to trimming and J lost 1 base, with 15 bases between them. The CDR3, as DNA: TGTGCCAGTAGTATGTTGACAGCTACGTGGAACACTGAAGCTTTCTTT. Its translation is CASSMLTATWNTEAFF.

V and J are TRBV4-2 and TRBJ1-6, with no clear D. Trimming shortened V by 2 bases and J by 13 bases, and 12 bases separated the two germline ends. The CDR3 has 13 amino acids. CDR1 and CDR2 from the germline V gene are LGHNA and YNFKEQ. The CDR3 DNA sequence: TGTGCCAGCAGCCAATTGCAAGATGCGCCCCTCCACTTT. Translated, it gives CASSQLQDAPLHF.

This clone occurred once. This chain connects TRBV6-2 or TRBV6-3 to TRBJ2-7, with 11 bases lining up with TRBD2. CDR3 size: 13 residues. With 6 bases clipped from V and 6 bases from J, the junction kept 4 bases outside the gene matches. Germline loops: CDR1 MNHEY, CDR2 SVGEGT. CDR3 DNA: TGTGCCAGCAGCCCAGGACTAGCGGGCGAGCAGTACGTC. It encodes CASSPGLAGEQYV.

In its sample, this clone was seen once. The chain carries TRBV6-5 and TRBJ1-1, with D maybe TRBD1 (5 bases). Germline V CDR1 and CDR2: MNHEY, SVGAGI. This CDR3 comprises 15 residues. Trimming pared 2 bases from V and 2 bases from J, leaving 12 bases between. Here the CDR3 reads CASSYQPGANTEAFF. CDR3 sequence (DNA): TGTGCCAGCAGTTACCAGCCCGGGGCAAACACTGAAGCTTTCTTT.

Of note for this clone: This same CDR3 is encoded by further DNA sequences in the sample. This chain's CDR3 is CASSVDGGGSTDTQYF. The CDR3 DNA is TGTGCCAGCAGCGTGGACGGGGGAGGCAGCACAGATACGCAGTATTTT. V is TRBV9 and J is TRBJ2-3; D perhaps matches TRBD2 (6 bases). The CDR3 has 16 amino acids. The germline V and J ends were trimmed by 2 bases and 0 bases, with 13 bases remaining between them. Germline V gene data show CDR1 as SGDLS and CDR2 as YYNGEE. Drawing the rest from reference TRBV9 and TRBJ2-3, the complete variable domain is DSGVTQTPKHLITATGQRVTLRCSPRSGDLSVYWYQQSLDQGLQFLIQYYNGEERAKGNILERFSAQQFPDLHSELNLSSLELGDSALYFCASSVDGGGSTDTQYFGPGTRLTVL.

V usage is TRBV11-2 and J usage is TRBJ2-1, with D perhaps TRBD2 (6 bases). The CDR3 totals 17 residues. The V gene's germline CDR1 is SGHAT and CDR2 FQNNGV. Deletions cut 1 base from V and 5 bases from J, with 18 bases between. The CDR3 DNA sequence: TGTGCCAGCAGCTTAGGTCCCCATAGTGGGGGGAACAATGAGCAGTTCTTC. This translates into CASSLGPHSGGNNEQFF.

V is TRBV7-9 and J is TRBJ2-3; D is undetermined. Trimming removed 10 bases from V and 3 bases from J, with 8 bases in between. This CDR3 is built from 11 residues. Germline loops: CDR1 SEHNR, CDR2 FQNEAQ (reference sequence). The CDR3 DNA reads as TGTGCCACCCTTTGGACAGATACGCAGTATTTT. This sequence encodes CATLWTDTQYF.

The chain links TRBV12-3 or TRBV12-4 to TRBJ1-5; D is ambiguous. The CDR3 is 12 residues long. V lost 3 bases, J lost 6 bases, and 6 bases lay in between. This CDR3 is CASSFRGQPQHF. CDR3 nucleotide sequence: TGTGCCAGCAGTTTTCGCGGTCAGCCCCAGCATTTT.

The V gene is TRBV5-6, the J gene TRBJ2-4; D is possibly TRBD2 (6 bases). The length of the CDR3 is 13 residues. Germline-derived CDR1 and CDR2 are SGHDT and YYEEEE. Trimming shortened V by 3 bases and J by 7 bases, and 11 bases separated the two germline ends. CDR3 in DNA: TGTGCCAGCAGCTCGGCAGGGAGGAACATTCAGTACTTC. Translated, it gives CASSSAGRNIQYF.

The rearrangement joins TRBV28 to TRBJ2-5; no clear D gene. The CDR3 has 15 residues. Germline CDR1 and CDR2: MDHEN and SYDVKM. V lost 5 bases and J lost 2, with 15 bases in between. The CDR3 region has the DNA TGTGCCAGCAGTGGGTTTCCCTCGACTCAAGAGACCCAGTACTTC. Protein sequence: CASSGFPSTQETQYF.

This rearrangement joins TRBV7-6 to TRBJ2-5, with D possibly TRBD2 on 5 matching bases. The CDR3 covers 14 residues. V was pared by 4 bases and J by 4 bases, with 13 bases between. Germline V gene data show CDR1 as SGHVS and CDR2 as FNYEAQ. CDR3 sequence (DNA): TGTGCCAGCAGCTCCCGCGAGGGCGGAGAGACCCAGTACTTC. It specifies CASSSREGGETQYF.

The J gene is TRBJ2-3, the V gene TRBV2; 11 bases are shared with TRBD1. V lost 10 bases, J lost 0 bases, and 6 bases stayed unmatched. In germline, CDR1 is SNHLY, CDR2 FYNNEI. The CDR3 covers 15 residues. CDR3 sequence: CATQGQGVSTDTQYF. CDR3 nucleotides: TGTGCCACTCAGGGACAGGGGGTTAGCACAGATACGCAGTATTTT.

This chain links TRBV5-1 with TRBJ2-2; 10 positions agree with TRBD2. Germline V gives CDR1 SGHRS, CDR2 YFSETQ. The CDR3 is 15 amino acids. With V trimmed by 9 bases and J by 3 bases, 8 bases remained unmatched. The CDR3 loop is CATMTGTSDTGELFF. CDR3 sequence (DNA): TGCGCCACTATGACCGGGACTAGCGACACCGGGGAGCTGTTTTTT.

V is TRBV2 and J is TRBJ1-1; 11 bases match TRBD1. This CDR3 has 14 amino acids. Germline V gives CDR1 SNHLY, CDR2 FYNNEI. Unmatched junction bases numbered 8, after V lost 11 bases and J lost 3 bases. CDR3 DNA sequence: TGTGCCTGCAAAGGACAGGGGGCTTACACTGAAGCTTTCTTT. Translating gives CACKGQGAYTEAFF. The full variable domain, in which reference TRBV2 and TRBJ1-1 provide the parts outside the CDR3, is EPEVTQTPSHQVTQMGQEVILRCVPISNHLYFYWYRQILGQKVEFLVSFYNNEISEKSEIFDDQFSVERPDGSNFTLKIRSTKLEDSAMYFCACKGQGAYTEAFFGQGTRLTVV.

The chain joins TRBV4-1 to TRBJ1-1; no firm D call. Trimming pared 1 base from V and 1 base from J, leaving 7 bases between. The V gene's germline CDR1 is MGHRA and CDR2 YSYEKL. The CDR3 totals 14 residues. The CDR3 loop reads CASSQAGANTEAFF. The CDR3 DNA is TGCGCCAGCAGCCAAGCTGGAGCGAACACTGAAGCTTTCTTT.